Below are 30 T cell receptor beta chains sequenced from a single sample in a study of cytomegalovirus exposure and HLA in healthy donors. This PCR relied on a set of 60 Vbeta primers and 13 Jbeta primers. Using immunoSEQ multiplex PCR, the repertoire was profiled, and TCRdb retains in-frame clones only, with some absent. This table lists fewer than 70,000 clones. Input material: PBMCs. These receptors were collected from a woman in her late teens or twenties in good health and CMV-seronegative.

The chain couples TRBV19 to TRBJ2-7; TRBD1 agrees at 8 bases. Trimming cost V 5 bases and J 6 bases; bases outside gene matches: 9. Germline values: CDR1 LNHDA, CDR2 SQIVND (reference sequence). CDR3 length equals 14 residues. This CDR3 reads CASSPQQGGIEQYF. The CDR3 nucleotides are TGTGCCAGTAGTCCGCAACAGGGGGGAATCGAGCAGTACTTC.

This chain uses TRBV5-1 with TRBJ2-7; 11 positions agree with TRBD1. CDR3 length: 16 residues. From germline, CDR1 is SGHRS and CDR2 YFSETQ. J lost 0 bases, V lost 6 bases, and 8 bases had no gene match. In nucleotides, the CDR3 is TGCGCCAGCACACCGGGACAGGGGGTGAGCTCCTACGAGCAGTACTTC. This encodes CASTPGQGVSSYEQYF.

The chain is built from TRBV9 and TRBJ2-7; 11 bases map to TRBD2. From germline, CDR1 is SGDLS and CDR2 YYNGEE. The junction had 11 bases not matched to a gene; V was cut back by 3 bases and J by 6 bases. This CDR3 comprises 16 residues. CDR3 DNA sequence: TGTGCCAGCAGCGAACTAGCGGGGGCCGTATCCAGCGAGCAGTACTTC. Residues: CASSELAGAVSSEQYF. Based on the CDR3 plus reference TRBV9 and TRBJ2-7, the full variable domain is DSGVTQTPKHLITATGQRVTLRCSPRSGDLSVYWYQQSLDQGLQFLIQYYNGEERAKGNILERFSAQQFPDLHSELNLSSLELGDSALYFCASSELAGAVSSEQYFGPGTRLTVT.

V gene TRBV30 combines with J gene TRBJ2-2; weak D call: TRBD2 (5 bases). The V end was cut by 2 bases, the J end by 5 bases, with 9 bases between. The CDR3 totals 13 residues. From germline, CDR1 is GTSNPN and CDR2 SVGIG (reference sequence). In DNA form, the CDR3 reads TGTGCCTGGAGTTTCAGCGGTACCGGGGAGCTGTTTTTT. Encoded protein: CAWSFSGTGELFF. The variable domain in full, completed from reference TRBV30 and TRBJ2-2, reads SQTIHQWPATLVQPVGSPLSLECTVEGTSNPNLYWYRQAAGRGLQLLFYSVGIGQISSEVPQNLSASRPQDRQFILSSKKLLLSDSGFYLCAWSFSGTGELFFGEGSRLTVL.

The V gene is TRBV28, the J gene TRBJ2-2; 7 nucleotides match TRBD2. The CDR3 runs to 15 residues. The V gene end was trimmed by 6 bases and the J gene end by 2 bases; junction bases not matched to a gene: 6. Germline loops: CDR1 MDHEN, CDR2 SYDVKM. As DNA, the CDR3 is TGTGCCAGCAGGATTGGGGGGGGTAACACCGGGGAGCTGTTTTTT. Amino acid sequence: CASRIGGGNTGELFF. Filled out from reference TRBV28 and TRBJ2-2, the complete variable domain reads DVKVTQSSRYLVKRTGEKVFLECVQDMDHENMFWYRQDPGLGLRLIYFSYDVKMKEKGDIPEGYSVSREKKERFSLILESASTNQTSMYLCASRIGGGNTGELFFGEGSRLTVL.

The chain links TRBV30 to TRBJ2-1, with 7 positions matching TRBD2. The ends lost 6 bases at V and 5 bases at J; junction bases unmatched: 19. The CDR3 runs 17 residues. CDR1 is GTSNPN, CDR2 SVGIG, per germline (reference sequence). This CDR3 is CACPGGSEAGEDNEQFF. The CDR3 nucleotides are TGTGCCTGCCCCGGGGGGTCTGAGGCGGGGGAGGACAATGAGCAGTTCTTC.

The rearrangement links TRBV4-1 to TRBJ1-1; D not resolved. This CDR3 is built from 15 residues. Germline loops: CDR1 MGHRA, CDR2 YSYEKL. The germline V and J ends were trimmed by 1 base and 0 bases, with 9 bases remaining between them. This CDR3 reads CASSQGLDMNTEAFF. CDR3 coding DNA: TGCGCCAGCAGCCAAGGGTTAGACATGAACACTGAAGCTTTCTTT.

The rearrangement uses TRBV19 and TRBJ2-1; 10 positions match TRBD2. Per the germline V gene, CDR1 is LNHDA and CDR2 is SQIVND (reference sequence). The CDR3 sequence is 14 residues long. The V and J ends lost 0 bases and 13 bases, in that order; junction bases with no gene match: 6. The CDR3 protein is CASSIDQSGRAQFF. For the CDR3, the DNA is TGTGCCAGTAGTATAGATCAAAGCGGGAGGGCCCAGTTCTTC.

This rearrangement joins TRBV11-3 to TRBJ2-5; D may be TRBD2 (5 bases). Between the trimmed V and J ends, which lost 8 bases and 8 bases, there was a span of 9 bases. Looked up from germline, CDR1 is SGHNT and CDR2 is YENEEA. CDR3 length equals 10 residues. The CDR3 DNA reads TGTGCCAGCCCGGGGAAAACCCAGTACTTC. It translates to CASPGKTQYF.

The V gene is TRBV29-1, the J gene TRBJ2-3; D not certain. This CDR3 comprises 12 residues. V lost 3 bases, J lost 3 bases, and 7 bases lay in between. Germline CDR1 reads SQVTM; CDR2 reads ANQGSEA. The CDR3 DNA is TGCAGCGTTGAGAGTATTACAGATACGCAGTATTTT. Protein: CSVESITDTQYF.

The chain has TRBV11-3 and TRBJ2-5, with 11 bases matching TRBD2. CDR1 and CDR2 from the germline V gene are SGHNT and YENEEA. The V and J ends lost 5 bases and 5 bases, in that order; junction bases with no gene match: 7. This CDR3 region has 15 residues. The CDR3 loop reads CASSHKLAGVETQYF. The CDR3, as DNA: TGTGCCAGCAGCCATAAACTAGCGGGAGTTGAGACCCAGTACTTC.

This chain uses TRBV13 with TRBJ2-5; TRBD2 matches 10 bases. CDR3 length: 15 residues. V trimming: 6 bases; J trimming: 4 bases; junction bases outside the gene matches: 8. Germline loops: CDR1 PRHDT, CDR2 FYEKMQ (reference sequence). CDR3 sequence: CASSPLASGRETQYF. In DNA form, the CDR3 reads TGTGCCAGCAGTCCGCTGGCTAGCGGGAGAGAGACCCAGTACTTC.

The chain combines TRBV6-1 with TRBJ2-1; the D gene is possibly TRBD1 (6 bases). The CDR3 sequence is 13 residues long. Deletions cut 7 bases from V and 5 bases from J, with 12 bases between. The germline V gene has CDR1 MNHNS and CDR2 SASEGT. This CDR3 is CASNRDPNNEQFF. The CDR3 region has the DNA TGTGCCAGCAACAGGGACCCCAACAATGAGCAGTTCTTC.

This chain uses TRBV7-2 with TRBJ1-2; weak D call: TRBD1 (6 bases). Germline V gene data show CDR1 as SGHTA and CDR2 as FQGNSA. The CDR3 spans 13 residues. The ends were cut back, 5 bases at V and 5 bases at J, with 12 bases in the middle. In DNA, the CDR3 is TGTGCCAGCAGCCTGGCCCAGGGGTATGGCTACACCTTC. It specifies CASSLAQGYGYTF. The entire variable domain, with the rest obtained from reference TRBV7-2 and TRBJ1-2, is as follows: GAGVSQSPSNKVTEKGKDVELRCDPISGHTALYWYRQSLGQGLEFLIYFQGNSAPDKSGLPSDRFSAERTGGSVSTLTIQRTQQEDSAVYLCASSLAQGYGYTFGSGTRLTVV.

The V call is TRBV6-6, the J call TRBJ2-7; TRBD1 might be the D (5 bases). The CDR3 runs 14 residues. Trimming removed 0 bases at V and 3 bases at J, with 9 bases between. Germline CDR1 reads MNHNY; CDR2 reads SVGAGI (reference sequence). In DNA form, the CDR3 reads TGTGCCAGCAGTTACTCGCCAGGGCGCTACGAGCAGTACTTC. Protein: CASSYSPGRYEQYF.

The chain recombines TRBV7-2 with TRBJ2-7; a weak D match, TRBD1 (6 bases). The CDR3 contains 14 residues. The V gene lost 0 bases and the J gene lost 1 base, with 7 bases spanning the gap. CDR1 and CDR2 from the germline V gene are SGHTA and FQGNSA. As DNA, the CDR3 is TGTGCCAGCAGCTTAGCGGACAGTTCCTACGAGCAGTACTTC. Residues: CASSLADSSYEQYF.

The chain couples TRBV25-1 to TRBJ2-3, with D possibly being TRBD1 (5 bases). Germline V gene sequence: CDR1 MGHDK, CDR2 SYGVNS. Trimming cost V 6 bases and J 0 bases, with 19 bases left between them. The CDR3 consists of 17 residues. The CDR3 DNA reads TGTGCCAGCAGCAGTAGACAGATCACCCCCAGCACAGATACGCAGTATTTT. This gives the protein CASSSRQITPSTDTQYF.

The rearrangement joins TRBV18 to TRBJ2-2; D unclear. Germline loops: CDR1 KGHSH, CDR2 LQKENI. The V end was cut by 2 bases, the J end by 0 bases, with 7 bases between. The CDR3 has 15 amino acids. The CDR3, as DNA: TGTGCCAGCTCACCAGTTGAGGCGAACACCGGGGAGCTGTTTTTT. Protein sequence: CASSPVEANTGELFF.

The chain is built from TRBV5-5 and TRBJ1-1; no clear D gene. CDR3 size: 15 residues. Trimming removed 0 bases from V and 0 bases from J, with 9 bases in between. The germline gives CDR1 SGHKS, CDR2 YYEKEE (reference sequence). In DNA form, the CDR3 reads TGTGCCAGCAGCTTGGTGGGCAGAGTGAACACTGAAGCTTTCTTT. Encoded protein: CASSLVGRVNTEAFF.

This chain's CDR3 is CASRWTSGRVGEQYF. The CDR3 DNA sequence: TGCGCCAGCAGATGGACTAGCGGGAGAGTGGGTGAGCAGTACTTC. V is TRBV10-2 and J is TRBJ2-7, with TRBD2 matching 13 bases. The CDR3 loop spans 15 amino acids. With V trimmed by 6 bases and J by 7 bases, 9 bases remained unmatched. Looked up from germline, CDR1 is WSHSY and CDR2 is SAAADI.

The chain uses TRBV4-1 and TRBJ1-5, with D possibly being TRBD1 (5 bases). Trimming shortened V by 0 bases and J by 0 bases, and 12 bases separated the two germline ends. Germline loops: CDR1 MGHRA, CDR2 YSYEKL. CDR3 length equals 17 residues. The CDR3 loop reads CASSQERGPYSNQPQHF. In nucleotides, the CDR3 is TGCGCCAGCAGCCAAGAAAGGGGCCCTTATAGCAATCAGCCCCAGCATTTT.

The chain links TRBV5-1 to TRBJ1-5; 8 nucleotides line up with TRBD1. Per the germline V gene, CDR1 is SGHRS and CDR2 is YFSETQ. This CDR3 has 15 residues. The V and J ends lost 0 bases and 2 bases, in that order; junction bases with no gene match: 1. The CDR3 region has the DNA TGCGCCAGCAGCTTGGCGGGACAGGGCAATCAGCCCCAGCATTTT. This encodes CASSLAGQGNQPQHF.

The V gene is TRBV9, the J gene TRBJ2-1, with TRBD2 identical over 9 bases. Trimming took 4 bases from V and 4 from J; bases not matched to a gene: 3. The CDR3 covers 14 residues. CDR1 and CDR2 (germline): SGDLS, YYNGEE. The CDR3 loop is CASSMTSGYNEQFF. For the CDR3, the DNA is TGTGCCAGCAGCATGACTAGCGGTTACAATGAGCAGTTCTTC. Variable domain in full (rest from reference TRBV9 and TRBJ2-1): DSGVTQTPKHLITATGQRVTLRCSPRSGDLSVYWYQQSLDQGLQFLIQYYNGEERAKGNILERFSAQQFPDLHSELNLSSLELGDSALYFCASSMTSGYNEQFFGPGTRLTVL.

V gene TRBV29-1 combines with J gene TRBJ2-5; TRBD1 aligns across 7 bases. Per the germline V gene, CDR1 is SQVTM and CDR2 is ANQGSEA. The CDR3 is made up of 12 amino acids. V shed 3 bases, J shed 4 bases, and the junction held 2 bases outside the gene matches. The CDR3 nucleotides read TGCAGCGTTGACCCAGGGGGAGAGACCCAGTACTTC. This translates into CSVDPGGETQYF.

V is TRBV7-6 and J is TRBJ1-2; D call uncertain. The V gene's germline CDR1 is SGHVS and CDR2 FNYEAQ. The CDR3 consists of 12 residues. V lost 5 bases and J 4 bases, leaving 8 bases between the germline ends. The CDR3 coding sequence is TGTGCCAGCAGCCCCGTATCCTATGGCTACACCTTC. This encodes CASSPVSYGYTF.

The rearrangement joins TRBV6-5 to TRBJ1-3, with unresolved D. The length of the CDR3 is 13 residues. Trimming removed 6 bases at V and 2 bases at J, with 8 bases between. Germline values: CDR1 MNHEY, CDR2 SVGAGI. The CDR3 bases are TGTGCCAGCAGAAGCGGGACTGGAAACACCATATATTTT. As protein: CASRSGTGNTIYF.

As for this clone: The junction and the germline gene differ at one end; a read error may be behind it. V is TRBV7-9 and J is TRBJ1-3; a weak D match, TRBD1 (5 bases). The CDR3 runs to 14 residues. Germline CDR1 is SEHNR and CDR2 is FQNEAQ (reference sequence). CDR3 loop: CASSLGEQASTIYF. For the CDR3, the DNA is TGTGCCAGCAGTTTAGGGGAGCAGGCTTCCACCATATATTTT.

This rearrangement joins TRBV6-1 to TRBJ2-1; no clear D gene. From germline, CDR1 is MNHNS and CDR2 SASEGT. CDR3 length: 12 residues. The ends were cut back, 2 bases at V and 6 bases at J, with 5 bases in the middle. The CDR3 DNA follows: TGTGCCAGCAGTGAACGCGGCAATGAGCAGTTCTTC. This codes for CASSERGNEQFF.

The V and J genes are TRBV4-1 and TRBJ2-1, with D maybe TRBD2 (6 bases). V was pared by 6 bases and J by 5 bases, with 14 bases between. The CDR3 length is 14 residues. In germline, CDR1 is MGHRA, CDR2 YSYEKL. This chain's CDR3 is CASRGRTTDNEQFF. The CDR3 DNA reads TGCGCCAGCAGGGGCAGGACTACCGACAATGAGCAGTTCTTC.

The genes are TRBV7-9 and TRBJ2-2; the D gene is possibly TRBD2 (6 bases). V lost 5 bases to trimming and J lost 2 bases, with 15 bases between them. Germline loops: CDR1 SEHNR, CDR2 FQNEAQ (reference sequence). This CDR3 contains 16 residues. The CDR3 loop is CASSPLTRLNTGELFF. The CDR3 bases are TGTGCCAGCAGCCCCTTGACTAGGCTAAACACCGGGGAGCTGTTTTTT.